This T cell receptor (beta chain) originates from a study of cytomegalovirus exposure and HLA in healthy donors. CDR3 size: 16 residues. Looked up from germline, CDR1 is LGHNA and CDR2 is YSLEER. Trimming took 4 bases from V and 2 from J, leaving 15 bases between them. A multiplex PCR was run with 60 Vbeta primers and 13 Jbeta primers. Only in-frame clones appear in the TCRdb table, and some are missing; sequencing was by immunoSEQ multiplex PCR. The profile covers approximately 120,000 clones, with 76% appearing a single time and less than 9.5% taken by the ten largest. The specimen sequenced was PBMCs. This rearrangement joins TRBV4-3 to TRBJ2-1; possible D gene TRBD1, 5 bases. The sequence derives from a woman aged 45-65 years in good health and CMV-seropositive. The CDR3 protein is CASSPRQRTTYNEQFF. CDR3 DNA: TGCGCCAGCAGCCCCCGACAGCGAACCACCTACAATGAGCAGTTCTTC.